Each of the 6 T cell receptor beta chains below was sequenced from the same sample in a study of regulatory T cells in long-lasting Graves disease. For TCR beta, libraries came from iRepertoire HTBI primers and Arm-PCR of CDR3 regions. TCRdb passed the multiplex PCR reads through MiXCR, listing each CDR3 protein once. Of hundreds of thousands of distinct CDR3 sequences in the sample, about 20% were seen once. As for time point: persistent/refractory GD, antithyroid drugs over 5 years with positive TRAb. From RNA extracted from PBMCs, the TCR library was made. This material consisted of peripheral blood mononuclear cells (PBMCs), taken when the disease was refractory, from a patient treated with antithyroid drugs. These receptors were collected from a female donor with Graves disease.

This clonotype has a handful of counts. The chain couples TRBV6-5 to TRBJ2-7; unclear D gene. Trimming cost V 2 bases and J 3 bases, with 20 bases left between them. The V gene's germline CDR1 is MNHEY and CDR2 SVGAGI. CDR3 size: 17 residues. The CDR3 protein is CASSYTAVGSQSYEQYF. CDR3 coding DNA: TGTGCCAGCAGTTACACCGCGGTCGGTAGCCAGAGCTACGAGCAGTACTTC.

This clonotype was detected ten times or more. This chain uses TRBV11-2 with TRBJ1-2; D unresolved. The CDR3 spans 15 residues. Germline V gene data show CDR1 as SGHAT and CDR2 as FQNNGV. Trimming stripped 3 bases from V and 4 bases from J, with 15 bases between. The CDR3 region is CASSFKPGPFYGYTF. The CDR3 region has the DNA TGTGCCAGCAGCTTCAAGCCGGGCCCTTTCTATGGCTACACCTTC. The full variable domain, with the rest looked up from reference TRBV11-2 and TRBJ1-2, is EAGVAQSPRYKIIEKRQSVAFWCNPISGHATLYWYQQILGQGPKLLIQFQNNGVVDDSQLPKDRFSAERLKGVDSTLKIQPAKLEDSAVYLCASSFKPGPFYGYTFGSGTRLTVV.

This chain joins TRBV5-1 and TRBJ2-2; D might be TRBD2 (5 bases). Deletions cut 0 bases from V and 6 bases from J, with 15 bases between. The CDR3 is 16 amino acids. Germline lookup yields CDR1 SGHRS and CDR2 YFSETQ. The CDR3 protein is CASSLAGFQSAGELFF. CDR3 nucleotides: TGCGCCAGCAGCTTGGCGGGGTTCCAATCCGCCGGGGAGCTGTTTTTT.

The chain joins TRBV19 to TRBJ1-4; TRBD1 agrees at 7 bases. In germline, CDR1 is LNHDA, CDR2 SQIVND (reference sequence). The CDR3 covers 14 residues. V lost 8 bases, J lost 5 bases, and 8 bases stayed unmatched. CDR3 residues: CASCPGQLNEKLFF. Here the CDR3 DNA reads TGTGCCAGTTGCCCGGGACAGCTAAATGAAAAACTGTTTTTT.

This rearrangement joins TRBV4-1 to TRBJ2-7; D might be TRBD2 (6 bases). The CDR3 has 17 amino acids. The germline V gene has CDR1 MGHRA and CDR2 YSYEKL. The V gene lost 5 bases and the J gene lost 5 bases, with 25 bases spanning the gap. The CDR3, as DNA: TGCGCCAGCAGCAACCCCTTGGGGGGATCAGACTTCCACGAGCAGTACTTC. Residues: CASSNPLGGSDFHEQYF.

The chain's CDR3 is CASSPWTTRTYEQYF. CDR3 nucleotides: TGTGCCAGCAGCCCCTGGACGACGAGGACCTACGAGCAGTACTTC. V usage is TRBV7-2 and J usage is TRBJ2-7; D uncertain. The germline CDR1 and CDR2 sequences are SGHTA and FQGNSA. Trimming took 5 bases from V and 2 from J, leaving 16 bases between them. The CDR3 contains 15 residues.